This T cell receptor beta chain was sequenced during a study of blood T cell repertoires in COVID-19. Study context: Researchers got acute and convalescent COVID-19 samples from the United States, Italy and Spain. The cDNA or gDNA used as material had been derived from T cells, B-cell-depleted T cells, or PBMCs.

CDR1 is GTSNPN, CDR2 SVGIG, per germline (reference sequence). Trimming left V 8 bases short and J 6 bases short, with 19 bases between. The CDR3 totals 13 residues. In the source study's methods: Quantification of nucleated cells was approximated via reference gene primer amplification. The assay was immunoSEQ multiplex PCR, and TCRdb's table has in-frame clones only and misses some. The V and J calls and clone size were taken over from that table, and D and trimming were inferred from the DNA. Here the sample spans about 140,000 clones, about 83% being singletons. The sample was peripheral blood. The sequence was obtained from a human donor in a cohort sampled during active COVID-19. The rearrangement joins TRBV30 to TRBJ1-1; perhaps TRBD1 as D (5 bases). This CDR3 reads CARTQDPLPEAFF. The CDR3 DNA sequence: TGTGCCCGGACACAGGACCCCCTACCTGAAGCTTTCTTT.